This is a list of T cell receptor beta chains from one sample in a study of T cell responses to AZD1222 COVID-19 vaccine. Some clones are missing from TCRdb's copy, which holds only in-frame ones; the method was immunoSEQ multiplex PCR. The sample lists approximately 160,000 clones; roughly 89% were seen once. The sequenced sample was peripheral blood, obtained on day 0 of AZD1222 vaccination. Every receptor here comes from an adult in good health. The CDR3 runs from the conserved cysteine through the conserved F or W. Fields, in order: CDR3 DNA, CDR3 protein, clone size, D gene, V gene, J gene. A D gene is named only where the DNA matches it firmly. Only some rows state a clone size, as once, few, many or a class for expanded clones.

TGTGCCAGCAGTTTATCGGATGGTTCACCCCTCCACTTT	CASSLSDGSPLHF	-	-	TRBV27	TRBJ1-6
TGTGCCAGCAGCCGTAACTATGGCTACACCTTC	CASSRNYGYTF	-	-	TRBV14	TRBJ1-2
TGTGCCAGCCACGGATGGGGCCTAAATCAGCCCCAGCATTTT	CASHGWGLNQPQHF	-	-	TRBV28	TRBJ1-5
TGTGCCAGCAGCACCATAGCGGGGGTCTACAATGAGCAGTTCTTC	CASSTIAGVYNEQFF	-	TRBD2	TRBV11-1	TRBJ2-1
TGTGCCAGCAGCCCTCGACTAGGAGAGACCCAGTACTTC	CASSPRLGETQYF	-	-	TRBV7-3	TRBJ2-5
TGTGCCAGCAATACCCTTGGGACAGGGAATGAAAAACTGTTTTTT	CASNTLGTGNEKLFF	-	TRBD1	TRBV28	TRBJ1-4
TGTGCCAGTACCACCGGGACAGGGAGCTCCTACGAGCAGTACTTC	CASTTGTGSSYEQYF	-	TRBD1	TRBV19	TRBJ2-7
TGTGCCAGCAGCTACGGGGGACTGAACACTGAAGCTTTCTTT	CASSYGGLNTEAFF	-	-	TRBV5-4	TRBJ1-1
TGTGCCAGCAGCTTAAATCAGGTGATGAACACTGAAGCTTTCTTT	CASSLNQVMNTEAFF	-	-	TRBV7-3	TRBJ1-1
TGTGCCAGCAGCTCAAGCCGTACTAGTAATGAGCAGTTCTTC	CASSSSRTSNEQFF	-	-	TRBV7-8	TRBJ2-1
TGTGCCAGCAGCATTAGCGGGAGCACCGGGGAGCTGTTTTTT	CASSISGSTGELFF	-	TRBD2	TRBV11-2	TRBJ2-2
TGTGCCAGCAGCGCGCCCGGGACAGGGATTATAGCGGGAGTACGGACCGGGGAGCTGTTTTTT	CASSAPGTGIIAGVRTGELFF	-	-	TRBV7-6	TRBJ2-2
TGCGCCAGCAGCTTGGAACTAGCGGGAGGGGAGCAGTACTTC	CASSLELAGGEQYF	-	TRBD2	TRBV5-1	TRBJ2-7
TGTGCCAGCAGCGTACAGGGTTCTGGGGCCAACGTCCTGACTTTC	CASSVQGSGANVLTF	-	-	TRBV7-2	TRBJ2-6
TGTGCCAGGCTCGTATCTTCCTACAATGAGCAGTTCTTC	CARLVSSYNEQFF	once	-	TRBV25-1	TRBJ2-1
TGTGCCACCAGTGAGCACCAGAACACTGAAGCTTTCTTT	CATSEHQNTEAFF	-	-	TRBV24-1	TRBJ1-1
TGTGCCAGCAGTTGGGGACTAGCGGGTGGTGAGCAGTTCTTC	CASSWGLAGGEQFF	-	TRBD2	TRBV6-2/TRBV6-3	TRBJ2-1
TGTGCCAGCAGCTTATCTTGGGGGTCCTACGAGCAGTACTTC	CASSLSWGSYEQYF	-	-	TRBV7-2	TRBJ2-7
TGTGCCAGCAGTTACTCAGGGGGAAGGGGCTACGAGCAGTACTTC	CASSYSGGRGYEQYF	-	-	TRBV6-5	TRBJ2-7
TGTGCCAGCAGTCCCCAAGGGGGTCTCTCCTATATCTCTCCGAATCAGCCCCAGCATTTT	CASSPQGGLSYISPNQPQHF	-	-	TRBV27	TRBJ1-5
TGTGCCAGCAGCCTCTCCGGGACTCCTCAGTTCTTC	CASSLSGTPQFF	few	-	TRBV3-1/TRBV3-2	TRBJ2-1
TGTGCCAGCAGTAATTGGGGCTATGGCTACACCTTC	CASSNWGYGYTF	-	-	TRBV12-3/TRBV12-4	TRBJ1-2
TGTGCCAGCAGCTTAGGTACAGGGGAAGGAAACACCATATATTTT	CASSLGTGEGNTIYF	-	TRBD1	TRBV7-8	TRBJ1-3
TGCAGTGCTAGTGTGCCCAGCGGGGGTCCCTACGAGCAGTACTTC	CSASVPSGGPYEQYF	-	TRBD2	TRBV20-1	TRBJ2-7
TGTGCCAGCAGCTTAGATTCAAGGGGGCCGGCCTACGAGCAGTACTTC	CASSLDSRGPAYEQYF	-	TRBD1	TRBV11-2	TRBJ2-7
TGCGCCAGCAGCTTGACAGGGGCTTTTTCTGAAGCTTTCTTT	CASSLTGAFSEAFF	-	TRBD1	TRBV5-1	TRBJ1-1
TGTGCCAGCAGTTTCTCAGGGGGTAACTATGGCTACACCTTC	CASSFSGGNYGYTF	-	TRBD1	TRBV6-2/TRBV6-3	TRBJ1-2
TGTGCCAGCAGTTTATCCCATGGGAGTGAAAAACTGTTTTTT	CASSLSHGSEKLFF	-	-	TRBV28	TRBJ1-4
TGTGCCAGCAGCTTATCCAGCAGCGCTAACTATGGCTACACCTTC	CASSLSSSANYGYTF	-	-	TRBV7-8	TRBJ1-2
TGTGCCAGCAGTTTAAACGGCGGCTACGAGCAGTACTTC	CASSLNGGYEQYF	-	-	TRBV12-3/TRBV12-4	TRBJ2-7
TGTGCCAGCATGATCGGGACAGGGGATATCAATGAGCAGTTCTTC	CASMIGTGDINEQFF	-	TRBD1	TRBV28	TRBJ2-1
TGCGCCAGCAGCCAAGAGGTGGAACAGCCCCAGCATTTT	CASSQEVEQPQHF	-	-	TRBV4-1	TRBJ1-5
TGCGCCAGCAGCCAAGTTACAGGGGCTCATGAGCAGTTCTTC	CASSQVTGAHEQFF	-	TRBD1	TRBV4-1	TRBJ2-1
TGTGCCAGCAGTCGGGACGCGGACATCCTGACTTTC	CASSRDADILTF	-	-	TRBV6-5	TRBJ2-6
TGTGCCAGCGGGGGGTCCAAAAACATTCAGTACTTC	CASGGSKNIQYF	-	-	TRBV9	TRBJ2-4
TGTGCCAGCAGCCAAGCCGGGACAGGGAGAGAAAAACTGTTTTTT	CASSQAGTGREKLFF	-	TRBD1	TRBV14	TRBJ1-4